A selection of T cell receptor beta chains follows, all from one sample in a study of T cell responses to AZD1222 COVID-19 vaccine. Using immunoSEQ multiplex PCR, the repertoire was profiled, and TCRdb retains in-frame clones only, with some absent. The table lists around 100,000 clones, 87% of them singletons, with more than 15% in the top ten. Sample: peripheral blood, taken on day 0 of AZD1222 vaccination. These receptors came from an adult in good health. Each CDR3 is given with its conserved first and last residue. D genes are given only for firm matches. Clone size is not always given. Where it is, it says once, few, many or a class for expanded clones.

>NA|TRBJ2-3|NA|TRBV4-1
CASSQGRPSTDTQYF
TGCGCCAGCAGCCAAGGGCGGCCTAGCACAGATACGCAGTATTTT
>NA|TRBJ1-1|once|TRBV4-2
CASSQGGGARNTEAFF
TGTGCCAGCAGCCAGGGGGGAGGGGCGCGAAACACTGAAGCTTTCTTT
>NA|TRBJ1-5|once|TRBV30
CAWSKVGRNQPQHF
TGTGCCTGGAGTAAAGTCGGCAGGAATCAGCCCCAGCATTTT
>TRBD1|TRBJ2-1|NA|TRBV7-6
CASSPGTAHNEQFF
TGTGCCAGCAGCCCCGGGACAGCTCACAATGAGCAGTTCTTC
>NA|TRBJ1-1|NA|TRBV11-1
CASSSRFSTEAFF
TGTGCCAGCAGCTCTAGGTTCTCCACTGAAGCTTTCTTT
>TRBD2|TRBJ2-1|once|TRBV24-1
CATSDGQRGDNEQFF
TGTGCCACCAGTGATGGTCAGCGGGGGGACAATGAGCAGTTCTTC
>NA|TRBJ1-2|NA|TRBV6-1
CASSEVGWEDYGYTF
TGTGCCAGCAGTGAAGTCGGATGGGAGGACTATGGCTACACCTTC
>NA|TRBJ1-1|NA|TRBV4-1
CASGLTEYTEAFF
TGCGCCAGCGGCCTGACGGAGTACACTGAAGCTTTCTTT
>NA|TRBJ2-5|NA|TRBV4-1
CASSQVVGLIQETQYF
TGCGCCAGCAGCCAAGTGGTAGGACTGATACAAGAGACCCAGTACTTC
>NA|TRBJ1-2|NA|TRBV10-2
CASSSPLTGNYGYTF
TGCGCCAGCAGCTCACCACTTACGGGGAACTATGGCTACACCTTC
>NA|TRBJ1-2|NA|TRBV11-2
CASSLGGSSDGLTLGYTF
TGTGCCAGCAGCTTAGGGGGTAGCTCTGATGGACTGACTTTGGGCTACACCTTC
>NA|TRBJ1-3|once|TRBV3-1/TRBV3-2
CASSQWDKGSGNTIYF
TGTGCCAGCAGCCAATGGGACAAAGGTTCTGGAAACACCATATATTTT
>NA|TRBJ1-1|few|TRBV11-3
CASSFHGGSEAFF
TGTGCCAGCAGCTTCCATGGTGGCTCTGAAGCTTTCTTT
>TRBD1|TRBJ1-2|NA|TRBV27
CASMMTGGHYGYTF
TGTGCCAGCATGATGACAGGGGGCCACTATGGCTACACCTTC
>NA|TRBJ1-5|NA|TRBV12-3/TRBV12-4
CASSRTQDQPQHF
TGTGCCAGCAGTCGGACACAGGATCAGCCCCAGCATTTT
>NA|TRBJ1-2|NA|TRBV20-1
CSWLQDGYTF
TGCAGTTGGTTACAGGATGGCTACACCTTC
>NA|TRBJ1-1|NA|TRBV6-4
CASSEQGNTEAFF
TGTGCCAGCAGTGAACAGGGGAACACTGAAGCTTTCTTT
>NA|TRBJ1-2|NA|TRBV2
CAIRGQGTNGYTF
TGTGCCATCAGGGGCCAGGGTACCAATGGCTACACCTTC
>NA|TRBJ2-2|once|TRBV18
CASSLDSRGTGELFF
TGTGCCAGCTCACTAGACAGTCGTGGCACCGGGGAGCTGTTTTTT
>NA|TRBJ1-2|NA|TRBV7-2
CASSQERTAYYGYTF
TGTGCCAGCAGCCAAGAGAGGACAGCTTACTATGGCTACACCTTC
>NA|TRBJ1-2|NA|TRBV19
CASSPQGQVYGYTF
TGTGCCAGTAGCCCCCAAGGACAAGTATATGGCTACACCTTC
>TRBD1|TRBJ2-7|few|TRBV18
CASSPETGFHEQYF
TGTGCCAGCTCACCGGAGACAGGGTTCCACGAGCAGTACTTC
>NA|TRBJ1-2|NA|TRBV5-3
CARSFTGRNYGYTF
TGTGCCAGAAGCTTTACAGGGCGCAACTATGGCTACACCTTC
>NA|TRBJ2-3|NA|TRBV10-1
CASSNRPLTNTDTQYF
TGCGCCAGCAGTAACCGACCACTTACAAACACAGATACGCAGTATTTT
>NA|TRBJ2-1|few|TRBV19
CASSISAIVYNEQFF
TGTGCCAGTAGTATCTCAGCAATAGTCTACAATGAGCAGTTCTTC
>NA|TRBJ1-1|NA|TRBV2
CASRHPGQVNTEAFF
TGTGCCAGCAGACACCCGGGACAAGTAAACACTGAAGCTTTCTTT
>TRBD1|TRBJ2-1|few|TRBV15
CATSKRERTGSFDNEQFF
TGTGCCACCAGCAAAAGGGAACGGACAGGGTCTTTTGACAATGAGCAGTTCTTC
>NA|TRBJ1-5|NA|TRBV11-2
CASSLGPPGVGQPQHF
TGTGCCAGCAGCTTAGGCCCTCCAGGGGTAGGCCAGCCCCAGCATTTT
>NA|TRBJ2-5|NA|TRBV7-7
CASSLEVQETQYF
TGTGCCAGCAGCTTAGAGGTCCAAGAGACCCAGTACTTC
>NA|TRBJ2-7|NA|TRBV5-1
CASSLARTRGFLEQYF
TGCGCCAGCAGCTTGGCGAGGACTAGGGGGTTTCTCGAGCAGTACTTC
>TRBD2|TRBJ2-3|NA|TRBV7-3
CASSLTGSGGLTDTQYF
TGTGCCAGCAGCTTAACGGGTAGCGGGGGGCTCACAGATACGCAGTATTTT
>NA|TRBJ2-3|NA|TRBV30
CAWMKYGRTDTQYF
TGTGCCTGGATGAAATACGGTAGGACAGATACGCAGTATTTT
>TRBD1|TRBJ1-5|NA|TRBV9
CASTSDRGEISNQPQHF
TGTGCCAGCACTTCCGACAGGGGCGAGATTAGCAATCAGCCCCAGCATTTT
>TRBD2|TRBJ2-2|NA|TRBV3-1/TRBV3-2
CASSPGLAGGPNTGELFF
TGTGCCAGCAGCCCCGGACTAGCGGGGGGCCCGAACACCGGGGAGCTGTTTTTT
>NA|TRBJ1-1|NA|TRBV6-5
CASTKSGNTEAFF
TGTGCCAGCACCAAATCGGGGAACACTGAAGCTTTCTTT
>TRBD1|TRBJ1-3|few|TRBV7-9
CASSATDRGSGNTIYF
TGTGCCAGCAGCGCCACCGACAGGGGCTCTGGAAACACCATATATTTT
>NA|TRBJ1-2|many|TRBV9
CASSPSQGDPFYGYTF
TGTGCCAGCAGCCCGAGCCAAGGGGACCCGTTCTATGGCTACACCTTC
>NA|TRBJ1-2|NA|TRBV2
CASSADSGANYGYTF
TGTGCCAGCAGTGCCGACAGTGGGGCTAACTATGGCTACACCTTC
>NA|TRBJ2-7|NA|TRBV7-9
CASSSGTVGGYEQYF
TGTGCCAGCAGCTCAGGGACGGTGGGGGGATACGAGCAGTACTTC
>TRBD1|TRBJ2-2|NA|TRBV7-3
CASSFRGQGTGELFF
TGTGCCAGCAGCTTCCGGGGACAGGGGACCGGGGAGCTGTTTTTT
>NA|TRBJ2-2|NA|TRBV6-1
CASSEVGANTGELFF
TGTGCCAGCAGTGAAGTCGGCGCGAACACCGGGGAGCTGTTTTTT
>NA|TRBJ2-7|NA|TRBV6-5
CASSRRGLRDEQYF
TGTGCCAGCAGCCGCAGGGGACTCAGGGACGAGCAGTACTTC
>NA|TRBJ1-4|once|TRBV7-9
CASSLGEGRGLFF
TGTGCCAGCAGCCTCGGAGAGGGCCGGGGGCTGTTTTTT
>NA|TRBJ1-1|NA|TRBV18
CASQRTGNTEAFF
TGTGCCAGCCAAAGAACAGGGAACACTGAAGCTTTCTTT
>NA|TRBJ2-3|once|TRBV7-3
CASSAEGGSRDTQYF
TGTGCCAGCAGCGCCGAGGGGGGCTCGCGCGATACGCAGTATTTT
>NA|TRBJ2-2|NA|TRBV3-1/TRBV3-2
CASSPSLGAGELFF
TGTGCCAGCAGCCCTAGTCTTGGAGCCGGGGAGCTGTTTTTT
>NA|TRBJ2-7|NA|TRBV7-9
CATKTGTGPYF
TGTGCCACCAAAACCGGAACAGGGCCGTACTTC
>TRBD1|TRBJ1-2|NA|TRBV5-1
CASSLAQDRSYGYTF
TGCGCCAGCAGCTTGGCCCAGGACAGGTCATATGGCTACACCTTC
>TRBD2|TRBJ2-1|NA|TRBV3-1/TRBV3-2
CASSQYYTTSGTRGEQFF
TGTGCCAGCAGCCAATACTATACAACTAGCGGGACGCGGGGTGAGCAGTTCTTC
>NA|TRBJ1-6|NA|TRBV3-1/TRBV3-2
CASSPRPGNNSPLHF
TGTGCCAGCAGCCCCCGGCCGGGCAATAATTCACCCCTCCACTTT
>NA|TRBJ1-1|NA|TRBV9
CASSVAGRNTEAFF
TGTGCCAGCAGCGTCGCAGGGCGGAACACTGAAGCTTTCTTT
>TRBD2|TRBJ2-2|NA|TRBV5-4
CASSPQLATNTGELFF
TGTGCCAGCAGCCCCCAACTAGCGACGAACACCGGGGAGCTGTTTTTT
>NA|TRBJ1-5|NA|TRBV28
CASSKGFPIKAQHF
TGTGCCAGCAGTAAGGGTTTTCCCATCAAAGCCCAGCATTTT
>NA|TRBJ1-1|NA|TRBV15
CATSKGMNTEAFF
TGTGCCACCAGCAAGGGGATGAACACTGAAGCTTTCTTT
>TRBD2|TRBJ2-4|NA|TRBV3-1/TRBV3-2
CASSQGSGTSKDAKNIQYF
TGTGCCAGCAGCCAAGGTTCCGGGACTAGCAAAGATGCCAAAAACATTCAGTACTTC
>TRBD1|TRBJ1-1|NA|TRBV3-1/TRBV3-2
CASRLTGGKVAFF
TGTGCCAGCAGGCTGACAGGGGGTAAGGTAGCTTTCTTT
>TRBD2|TRBJ2-1|once|TRBV6-4
CASSVELAGNEQFF
TGTGCCAGCAGTGTGGAACTAGCGGGGAATGAGCAGTTCTTC